This is a list of T cell receptor beta chains from one sample in a study of blood T cell repertoires in COVID-19. Method: immunoSEQ multiplex PCR; TCRdb's copy keeps in-frame clones and lacks some. Found here are tens of thousands of clones, more than 75% of them singletons; the top ten hold about 25%. Input material: peripheral blood. These receptor sequences come from a human donor in a cohort sampled during active COVID-19. The conserved cysteine and the conserved F or W are not part of the CDR3 here.

v_call	j_call	cdr3_aa
TRBV12-5	TRBJ1-1	ASGLVTGENTEAF
TRBV4-3	TRBJ1-3	ASSQDPGSGNTIY
TRBV19	TRBJ2-7	ASSEGPTGDFGYEQY
TRBV20-1	TRBJ1-2	SAPGQGGYT
TRBV27	TRBJ2-3	ASSFRQALIPDTQY
TRBV12-3/TRBV12-4	TRBJ1-1	ASSLRQLTEAF
TRBV19	TRBJ1-5	ASSSRGGNQPQH
TRBV7-2	TRBJ2-5	ASSLSMSKETQY
TRBV10-3	TRBJ2-7	ATKGDRDTYEQY
TRBV25-1	TRBJ1-1	ASSPIGQGSEAF
TRBV9	TRBJ2-2	ASSPRVGGELF
TRBV19	TRBJ1-3	ASTRQGAEGNTIY
TRBV6-5	TRBJ2-5	ASSLGQAY
TRBV7-2	TRBJ2-7	ASSGGTSGKKYEQY
TRBV7-9	TRBJ2-3	ASSPPAGGSTDTQY
TRBV9	TRBJ2-5	ASSYGTSGSETQY
TRBV7-2	TRBJ1-1	ASSLYSGAEAF
TRBV10-1	TRBJ2-1	ASSDNRGVF
TRBV11-2	TRBJ2-5	ASSLVLAVKETQY
TRBV3-1/TRBV3-2	TRBJ2-7	ASSQASIAYEQY
TRBV6-5	TRBJ2-3	ASRADRLADTQY